One and the same sample provided the 21 T cell receptor beta chains below, sequenced in a study of glioma-infiltrating T cells after dendritic cell vaccination. The data were produced by immunoSEQ multiplex PCR, yet TCRdb's version contains in-frame clones alone and is incomplete. The data hold about 90,000 clones, with 85% observed a single time. The starting material was blood, obtained before dendritic cell vaccination. The source of these receptors is a human donor with glioblastoma.

This chain uses TRBV15 with TRBJ1-4; D uncertain. Germline CDR1 LNHNV, CDR2 YYDKDF (reference sequence). Trimming took 1 base from V and 4 from J, leaving 16 bases between them. The CDR3 contains 17 residues. The DNA of the CDR3 is TGTGCCACCAGCAGAGGGGAGACATTCCCTAATAATGAAAAACTGTTTTTT. Translated: CATSRGETFPNNEKLFF.

The CDR3 nucleotides read TGTGCCAGCAGCTTGGGAGACTCCGACACCGGGGAGCTGTTTTTT. Encoded protein: CASSLGDSDTGELFF. J is TRBJ2-2 and V is TRBV5-6; D unresolved. The V and J ends lost 0 bases and 3 bases respectively, with 9 bases between them. CDR3 size: 15 residues. Germline V gene data show CDR1 as SGHDT and CDR2 as YYEEEE.

The chain joins TRBV7-2 to TRBJ2-7, with a tentative D call TRBD1 (5 bases). There are 14 residues in the CDR3. V was trimmed by 5 bases and J by 6 bases, leaving 17 bases between them. Germline CDR1 reads SGHTA; CDR2 reads FQGNSA. The CDR3 spells CASSLLQGSGEQYF. In DNA, the CDR3 is TGTGCCAGCAGCCTACTTCAGGGATCGGGCGAGCAGTACTTC.

V usage is TRBV7-3 and J usage is TRBJ1-2; D is possibly TRBD1 (6 bases). This CDR3 comprises 13 residues. Germline loops: CDR1 SGHTA, CDR2 FQGTGA. The ends were cut back, 3 bases at V and 8 bases at J, with 13 bases in the middle. Written as DNA, the CDR3 is TGTGCCAGCAGCTTGAACAGGGAAGGCGGCTACACCTTC. As protein: CASSLNREGGYTF.

The genes are TRBV9 and TRBJ2-5; TRBD1 agrees at 7 bases. J gave up 4 bases and V 2 bases, and 8 bases lay outside the gene matches. The CDR3 runs 15 residues. Germline loops: CDR1 SGDLS, CDR2 YYNGEE. The CDR3 region is CASSVFPGGSETQYF. Here the CDR3 DNA reads TGTGCCAGCAGCGTTTTTCCAGGGGGATCAGAGACCCAGTACTTC.

CDR3: CSVDQGLGTEAFF. In nucleotides, the CDR3 is TGCAGCGTAGACCAGGGGTTAGGCACTGAAGCTTTCTTT. The chain recombines TRBV29-1 with TRBJ1-1; D perhaps matches TRBD1 (6 bases). This CDR3 is built from 13 residues. Germline V gene lookup returns CDR1 SQVTM and CDR2 ANQGSEA. Trimming took 6 bases from V and 4 from J, leaving 15 bases between them.

This clone has a single count. The chain employs TRBV9 and TRBJ1-6; D remains ambiguous. The V gene's germline CDR1 is SGDLS and CDR2 YYNGEE. The V end lost 0 bases, the J end lost 10 bases, and 5 bases lay between the germline ends. The CDR3 is made up of 12 amino acids. The CDR3 DNA is TGTGCCAGCAGCGTAGGGGCCTCACCCCTCCACTTT. Translated: CASSVGASPLHF.

The chain links TRBV2 to TRBJ1-2, with a possible D match to TRBD1 (5 bases). The V gene lost 2 bases and the J gene lost 12 bases, with 7 bases spanning the gap. The length of the CDR3 is 10 residues. CDR1 and CDR2 from the germline V gene are SNHLY and FYNNEI. For the CDR3, the DNA is TGTGCCAGCAGTGAAAAGGGGAACACCTTC. This codes for CASSEKGNTF.

The chain combines TRBV4-3 with TRBJ2-7; D remains unclear. The CDR3 length is 13 residues. Trimming stripped 0 bases from V and 3 bases from J, with 6 bases between. Germline V lookup: CDR1 LGHNA, CDR2 YSLEER. CDR3 nucleotide sequence: TGCGCCAGCAGCCAAGATCCCCTCTACGAGCAGTACTTC. Protein: CASSQDPLYEQYF.

This clone was seen only once. V is TRBV9 and J is TRBJ2-3; TRBD2 might be the D (6 bases). The CDR3 runs to 12 residues. Germline V gene lookup returns CDR1 SGDLS and CDR2 YYNGEE. Deletions cut 7 bases from V and 2 bases from J, with 8 bases between. The CDR3 here is CASGGNTDTQYF. CDR3 nucleotide sequence: TGTGCCAGCGGGGGGAACACAGATACGCAGTATTTT.

CDR3 DNA: TGTGCCACATTACAGGGGGAGGGGGGTGGCGAGCAGTACTTC. Its protein is CATLQGEGGGEQYF. The V gene is TRBV6-5, the J gene TRBJ2-7, with D perhaps TRBD1 (8 bases). This CDR3 spans 14 amino acids. Between the trimmed V and J ends, which lost 10 bases and 6 bases, there was a span of 22 bases. CDR1 and CDR2 (germline): MNHEY, SVGAGI.

CDR3 sequence (DNA): TGCGCCAGCAGCCAAGATAGCGGGAGCCTCAACGAGCAGTACTTC. The encoded protein is CASSQDSGSLNEQYF. This rearrangement joins TRBV4-3 to TRBJ2-5, with 9 positions matching TRBD2. The end of the DNA is better explained by TRBJ2-7, so the J call may be wrong. CDR3 length: 15 amino acids. Per the germline V gene, CDR1 is LGHNA and CDR2 is YSLEER.

The chain has TRBV7-9 and TRBJ1-3; weak D call: TRBD1 (6 bases). The CDR3 sequence is 15 residues long. V lost 7 bases and J 3 bases, leaving 16 bases between the germline ends. CDR1 is SEHNR, CDR2 FQNEAQ, per germline (reference sequence). The CDR3 DNA is TGTGCCAGCAACCCTAAGGGGGGGATTGGAAACACCATATATTTT. Translating it yields CASNPKGGIGNTIYF.

The CDR3 nucleotides are TGTGCCAGCAGCTTGGCCGGGACAGGGCCCTACGAGCAGTACTTC. This codes for CASSLAGTGPYEQYF. The chain has TRBV5-4 and TRBJ2-7, with 9 bases aligning to TRBD1. This CDR3 comprises 15 residues. With 0 bases clipped from V and 2 bases from J, the junction kept 3 bases outside the gene matches. Germline CDR1 SGHNT, CDR2 YYREEE (reference sequence).

The chain is built from TRBV2 and TRBJ1-1; tentative D call: TRBD1 (5 bases). This CDR3 is built from 13 residues. V was shortened by 4 bases and J by 4 bases, with 10 bases between the two germline ends. Germline values: CDR1 SNHLY, CDR2 FYNNEI. CDR3 in DNA: TGTGCCAGCAGTGGCAGGGAGGGCACTGAAGCTTTCTTT. Its protein is CASSGREGTEAFF.

This clone occurred a few times. This chain uses TRBV11-3 with TRBJ1-3; D remains unclear. The CDR3 extends over 17 amino acids. The V end lost 5 bases, the J end lost 0 bases, and 17 bases lay between the germline ends. Germline V gene sequence: CDR1 SGHNT, CDR2 YENEEA. CDR3 in DNA: TGTGCCAGCAGCCTTGGGTTGACTATGTTCTCTGGAAACACCATATATTTT. This encodes CASSLGLTMFSGNTIYF.

The genes are TRBV10-3 and TRBJ1-1, with D perhaps TRBD1 (5 bases). The germline gives CDR1 ENHRY, CDR2 SYGVKD. The CDR3 totals 15 residues. Trimming cost V 2 bases and J 0 bases, with 10 bases left between them. The CDR3 sequence: CAISERGQVNTEAFF. DNA for the CDR3: TGTGCCATCAGTGAGAGGGGTCAGGTGAACACTGAAGCTTTCTTT.

The rearrangement links TRBV5-3 to TRBJ2-7; tentatively, D is TRBD2 (5 bases). TRBV5-3 is placed among ORFs of uncertain function. Trimming shortened V by 4 bases and J by 2 bases, and 13 bases separated the two germline ends. The CDR3 is 14 amino acids. The CDR3 DNA reads TGTGCCAGAAGCGTAAATTCCGGGACCTACGAGCAGTACTTC. Translating gives CARSVNSGTYEQYF.

This clone was seen once. The chain joins TRBV5-4 to TRBJ1-1; TRBD1 agrees at 7 bases. Germline CDR1 is SGHNT and CDR2 is YYREEE (reference sequence). The CDR3 sequence is 15 residues long. Germline trimming cut 3 bases from V and 3 bases from J; bases unmatched to any gene: 8. The CDR3, as DNA: TGTGCCAGCAGCTCCCTGGGCAGGGGGGACACTGAAGCTTTCTTT. Its translation: CASSSLGRGDTEAFF. Combining the CDR3 with reference TRBV5-4 and TRBJ1-1 gives the whole variable domain ETGVTQSPTHLIKTRGQQVTLRCSSQSGHNTVSWYQQALGQGPQFIFQYYREEENGRGNFPPRFSGLQFPNYSSELNVNALELDDSALYLCASSSLGRGDTEAFFGQGTRLTVV.

The V call is TRBV30, the J call TRBJ1-5; 8 positions match TRBD1. The CDR3 consists of 15 residues. Germline V gene data show CDR1 as GTSNPN and CDR2 as SVGIG (reference sequence). The V gene end was trimmed by 2 bases and the J gene end by 4 bases; junction bases not matched to a gene: 7. The CDR3 coding sequence is TGTGCCTGGAGTCGTTGGACAGGGAGAAATCAGCCCCAGCATTTT. Its translation: CAWSRWTGRNQPQHF.

This clone was detected once. V and J are TRBV18 and TRBJ2-7, with 7 bases fitting TRBD1. The CDR3 covers 15 residues. Germline CDR1 is KGHSH and CDR2 is LQKENI. V trimming: 6 bases; J trimming: 2 bases; junction bases outside the gene matches: 10. The CDR3 here is CASSQQGQGAYEQYF. CDR3 nucleotides: TGTGCCAGCTCCCAACAGGGGCAAGGGGCCTACGAGCAGTACTTC.